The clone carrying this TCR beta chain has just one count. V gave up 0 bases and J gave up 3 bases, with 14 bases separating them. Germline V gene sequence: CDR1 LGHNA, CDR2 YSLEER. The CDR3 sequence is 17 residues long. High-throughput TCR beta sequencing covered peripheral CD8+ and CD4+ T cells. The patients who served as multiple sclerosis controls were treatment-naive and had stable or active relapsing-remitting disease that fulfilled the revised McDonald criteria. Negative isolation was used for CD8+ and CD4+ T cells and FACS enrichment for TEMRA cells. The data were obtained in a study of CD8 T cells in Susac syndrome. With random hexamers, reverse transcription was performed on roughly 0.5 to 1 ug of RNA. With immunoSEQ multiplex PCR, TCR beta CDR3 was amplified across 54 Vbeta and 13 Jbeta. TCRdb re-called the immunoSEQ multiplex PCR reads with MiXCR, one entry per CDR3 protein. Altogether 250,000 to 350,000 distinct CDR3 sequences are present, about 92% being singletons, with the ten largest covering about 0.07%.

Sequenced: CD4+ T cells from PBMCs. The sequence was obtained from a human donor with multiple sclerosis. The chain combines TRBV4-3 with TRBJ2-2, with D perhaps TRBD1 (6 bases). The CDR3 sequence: CASSQDGKGEYTGELFF. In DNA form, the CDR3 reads TGCGCCAGCAGCCAAGATGGGAAGGGGGAGTACACCGGGGAGCTGTTTTTT.